The T cell receptor beta chain under discussion was sequenced for a study of T-cell memory formation after mild COVID-19. V lost 0 bases and J 3 bases, leaving 17 bases between the germline ends. The germline V gene encodes CDR1 SGHTA and CDR2 FQGTGA. The CDR3 has 17 residues. TCRdb re-derived calls from the 5' RACE reads in MiXCR, one entry per CDR3 protein. The sample has a few hundred thousand distinct CDR3 sequences, roughly a fifth seen once. As regards this clonotype: As yet, its antigen is unknown.

Overall study results and limits: Later expanders leaned CD4+, whereas day 15 to 85 contracting clones were balanced CD4/CD8.

Source material: PBMCs or a T cell subset sorted from them (not recorded which). The origin of this receptor is an adult woman who had mild COVID-19 (a few samples of this study predate the infection). Cell type and time point are not known. The chain is built from TRBV7-3 and TRBJ1-2; D may be TRBD1 (5 bases). The CDR3 reads CASSLTGTGPNDYGYTF. DNA of the CDR3: TGTGCCAGCAGCTTAACGGGAACAGGCCCTAATGACTATGGCTACACCTTC.